Below, one T cell receptor (beta chain) is given with its context. What it recognizes is unknown. The iRepertoire nested amplicon-rescue multiplex PCR amplified TCR alpha and beta CDR3s from RNA. One-step reverse transcription and amplification started from around 100-400 ng of tissue mRNA or PBMC total RNA. From the multiplex PCR reads, TCRdb called clonotypes with MiXCR, one entry per CDR3 protein. The sample lists roughly 120,000 distinct CDR3 sequences; about 25% were seen once. The data originate from a study of glioma-infiltrating T cells. Findings and caveats of the study: Very few CDR3 sequences were shared between tissue and blood. Above-expected tissue-blood divergence occurred in all gliomas, most in low-grade ones.

The CDR3 runs to 15 residues. Germline assignment: CDR1 SEHNR and CDR2 FQNEAQ (reference sequence). V was clipped by 5 bases and J by 5 bases, with 16 bases between them. This clonotype was sampled from a human donor with low-grade glioma or glioblastoma, undergoing nonglioma brain surgery, or in good health (not recorded which). The sequenced sample was glioma tissue, nonneoplastic brain tissue, or PBMCs (not recorded which). The chain uses TRBV7-9 and TRBJ2-1, with D tentatively TRBD1 or TRBD2 (6 bases each). The CDR3 loop reads CASSPPEGGNNEQFF. Here the CDR3 DNA reads TGTGCCAGCAGCCCCCCCGAAGGGGGGAACAATGAGCAGTTCTTC.